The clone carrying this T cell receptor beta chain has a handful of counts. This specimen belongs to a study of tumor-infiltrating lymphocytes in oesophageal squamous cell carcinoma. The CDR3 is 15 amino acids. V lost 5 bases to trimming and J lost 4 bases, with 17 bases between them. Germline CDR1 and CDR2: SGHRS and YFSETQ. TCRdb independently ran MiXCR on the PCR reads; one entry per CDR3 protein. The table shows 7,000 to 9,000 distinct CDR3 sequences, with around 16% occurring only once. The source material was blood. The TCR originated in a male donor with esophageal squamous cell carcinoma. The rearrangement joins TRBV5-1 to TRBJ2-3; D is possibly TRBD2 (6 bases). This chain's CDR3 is CASRGGNPGSDTQYF. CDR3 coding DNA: TGCGCCAGCAGGGGGGGAAATCCAGGGTCAGATACGCAGTATTTT.